A single sample gave rise to the 10 T cell receptor beta chains below, sequenced in a study of blood T cells in healthy people across ages. A second PCR of 7 to 11 cycles used a sample-barcoded 5' primer and a J-beta primer mix. Using its own MiXCR run on the 5' RACE reads, TCRdb lists one record per CDR3 protein. The table includes about 1.5 million distinct CDR3 sequences, 40% to 50% detected once. Sequencing was performed on blood. All receptors come from a woman between 18 and 30 years old in good health.

The CDR3 region is CASSPTSSVSTDTQYF. For the CDR3, the DNA is TGTGCCAGCAGCCCTACTAGCTCCGTTAGCACAGATACGCAGTATTTT. The chain is built from TRBV7-9 and TRBJ2-3, with D perhaps TRBD2 (6 bases). V was trimmed by 5 bases and J by 0 bases, leaving 15 bases between them. Germline CDR1 is SEHNR and CDR2 is FQNEAQ (reference sequence). This CDR3 spans 16 amino acids.

The chain couples TRBV2 to TRBJ1-6; 7 bases map to TRBD1. CDR1 is SNHLY, CDR2 FYNNEI, per germline. This CDR3 contains 14 residues. Trimming removed 8 bases from V and 16 bases from J; junction bases left unmatched: 17. CDR3 bases: TGTGCCAGCCACTTGGTAACAGGGGCTGAGCGGCTCCACTTT. Protein sequence: CASHLVTGAERLHF. The variable domain in full, completed from reference TRBV2 and TRBJ1-6, reads EPEVTQTPSHQVTQMGQEVILRCVPISNHLYFYWYRQILGQKVEFLVSFYNNEISEKSEIFDDQFSVERPDGSNFTLKIRSTKLEDSAMYFCASHLVTGAERLHFGNGTRLTVT.

This clonotype has a handful of counts. The gene calls are TRBV20-1 and TRBJ2-3; 12 bases are a match to TRBD2. The CDR3 covers 14 residues. The germline gives CDR1 DFQATT, CDR2 SNEGSKA (reference sequence). V lost 3 bases to trimming and J lost 5 bases; unmatched junction nucleotides: 3. The CDR3 loop is CSASASGGVDTQYF. The CDR3 DNA follows: TGCAGTGCTAGCGCTAGCGGGGGGGTAGATACGCAGTATTTT.

This chain joins TRBV5-1 and TRBJ1-5; D remains ambiguous. Germline lookup yields CDR1 SGHRS and CDR2 YFSETQ. The CDR3 spans 19 residues. V was clipped by 0 bases and J by 5 bases, with 24 bases between them. As DNA, the CDR3 is TGCGCCAGCAGCTTGGTTCAAATTAGGACCCCCGGCATCCATCAGCCCCAGCATTTT. As protein: CASSLVQIRTPGIHQPQHF.

This clonotype has a handful of counts. The V and J genes are TRBV29-1 and TRBJ1-5; 8 bases are shared with TRBD1. The germline gives CDR1 SQVTM, CDR2 ANQGSEA. Unmatched junction bases numbered 12, after V lost 5 bases and J lost 6 bases. The CDR3 contains 15 residues. CDR3 amino acids: CSVTSSQGAAQPQHF. Here the CDR3 DNA reads TGCAGCGTTACATCTTCCCAGGGGGCAGCTCAGCCCCAGCATTTT.

This clonotype occurred a few times. The chain combines TRBV20-1 with TRBJ2-5, with 8 bases identical to TRBD1. The CDR3 contains 13 residues. Germline lookup yields CDR1 DFQATT and CDR2 SNEGSKA (reference sequence). J gave up 1 base and V 4 bases, and 2 bases lay outside the gene matches. The CDR3 reads CSATGQGQETQYF. As DNA, the CDR3 is TGCAGTGCTACAGGACAGGGCCAAGAGACCCAGTACTTC.

The chain couples TRBV7-9 to TRBJ2-3; 13 nucleotides match TRBD2. V shed 4 bases, J shed 2 bases, and the junction held 6 bases outside the gene matches. Germline-derived CDR1 and CDR2 are SEHNR and FQNEAQ (reference sequence). The CDR3 extends over 17 amino acids. CDR3 amino acids: CASSSGLAGLITDTQYF. DNA of the CDR3: TGTGCCAGCAGCTCGGGACTAGCGGGACTCATCACAGATACGCAGTATTTT.

This chain joins TRBV18 and TRBJ2-7; D uncertain. The CDR3 extends over 14 amino acids. Per germline, CDR1 KGHSH and CDR2 LQKENI. Trimming left V 0 bases short and J 0 bases short, with 6 bases between. CDR3 nucleotides: TGTGCCAGCTCACCACCTCAGAGCTCCTACGAGCAGTACTTC. This gives the protein CASSPPQSSYEQYF.

This clonotype has a count of ten or more. The V and J genes are TRBV6-2 or TRBV6-3 and TRBJ2-1, with D hard to call. V lost 3 bases to trimming and J lost 8 bases, with 5 bases between them. Germline CDR1 is MNHEY and CDR2 is SVGEGT. The CDR3 has 11 amino acids. This chain's CDR3 is CASSYRDEQFF. Here the CDR3 DNA reads TGTGCCAGCAGTTATCGAGATGAGCAGTTCTTC.

The chain recombines TRBV10-3 with TRBJ2-2; 8 positions match TRBD1. V lost 6 bases to trimming and J lost 3 bases; unmatched junction nucleotides: 3. The CDR3 is 14 residues long. From germline, CDR1 is ENHRY and CDR2 SYGVKD. CDR3: CAIRPGQDTGELFF. CDR3 coding DNA: TGTGCCATCAGGCCGGGACAGGACACCGGGGAGCTGTTTTTT.